Presented here are 9 T cell receptor beta chains from one specimen sequenced in a study of immune evolution from preneoplasia to lung adenocarcinoma. Repertoires were generated with immunoSEQ multiplex PCR, while TCRdb's copy carries only in-frame clones and drops some. The table shows some 1,400 clones, with 65% to 85% occurring only once. Sequenced input: FFPE atypical adenomatous hyperplasia tissue from the lung. The sample's subset: atypical adenomatous hyperplasia (AAH), lung preneoplasia. Every receptor here comes from a person between 65 and 79 years old with lung adenocarcinoma.

The V call is TRBV5-1, the J call TRBJ2-3, with TRBD1 as a possible D gene (6 bases). Germline values: CDR1 SGHRS, CDR2 YFSETQ. The CDR3 runs 15 residues. Trimming left V 3 bases short and J 2 bases short, with 13 bases between. CDR3 nucleotide sequence: TGCGCCAGCAGCTACATGCAGGGGATCACAGATACGCAGTATTTT. It translates to CASSYMQGITDTQYF.

The chain is built from TRBV5-2 and TRBJ2-6; TRBD1 reflects the table's D call only, with no check against the DNA. TRBV5-2 is a pseudogene. This CDR3 spans 15 amino acids. The CDR3: CASNSTQSRANVLTF. For the CDR3, the DNA is TGTGCCAGCAACAGTACACAAAGTCGGGCCAACGTCCTGACTTTC.

Note on this clone: Additional DNA sequences in this sample encode the identical CDR3. The rearrangement uses TRBV5-8 and TRBJ1-5, with 7 bases aligning to TRBD1. The V and J ends lost 4 bases and 0 bases, in that order; junction bases with no gene match: 7. The CDR3 contains 16 residues. CDR1 and CDR2 (germline): SGHTS, YDEGEE. The CDR3 protein is CASSVGTADSNQPQHF. The DNA of the CDR3 is TGTGCCAGCAGCGTGGGGACAGCCGATAGCAATCAGCCCCAGCATTTT.

V gene TRBV28 combines with J gene TRBJ2-5; D might be TRBD1 or TRBD2, each matching 5 bases. V was pared by 3 bases and J by 4 bases, with 6 bases between. The CDR3 consists of 12 residues. Germline CDR1 reads MDHEN; CDR2 reads SYDVKM. The CDR3 region is CASSFGGETQYF. The CDR3, as DNA: TGTGCCAGCAGTTTTGGGGGAGAGACCCAGTACTTC.

This clone was observed a single time. This rearrangement joins TRBV11-2 to TRBJ1-3, with D hard to call. Germline V CDR1 and CDR2: SGHAT, FQNNGV. Trimming shortened V by 3 bases and J by 0 bases, and 9 bases separated the two germline ends. This CDR3 has 15 residues. This CDR3 reads CASSFGRSSGNTIYF. CDR3 nucleotide sequence: TGTGCCAGCAGCTTTGGCAGGAGCTCTGGAAACACCATATATTTT.

This clone appeared a few times. V usage is TRBV10-1 and J usage is TRBJ2-2, with D hard to call. This CDR3 comprises 13 residues. Trimming removed 5 bases at V and 7 bases at J, with 11 bases between. Per the germline V gene, CDR1 is WNHNN and CDR2 is SYGVQD (reference sequence). CDR3 nucleotide sequence: TGCGCCAGCAGTAAACAGCCAGGCGGGGAGCTGTTTTTT. Translating gives CASSKQPGGELFF.

This clone was detected only a few times. The gene calls are TRBV5-4 and TRBJ2-5, with D perhaps matching TRBD2 (5 bases). This CDR3 is built from 13 residues. Germline V gene lookup returns CDR1 SGHNT and CDR2 YYREEE (reference sequence). Trimming cost V 0 bases and J 5 bases, with 8 bases left between them. For the CDR3, the DNA is TGTGCCAGCAGCTTGGTGGGAGACGAGACCCAGTACTTC. Residues: CASSLVGDETQYF.

The CDR3 DNA follows: TGTGCCAGCAGCTCGACAGGGGGGGTCACCGGGGAGCTGTTTTTT. This sequence encodes CASSSTGGVTGELFF. The chain has TRBV7-9 and TRBJ2-2, with 9 bases that match TRBD1. Germline lookup yields CDR1 SEHNR and CDR2 FQNEAQ (reference sequence). The junction had 4 bases not matched to a gene; V was cut back by 4 bases and J by 4 bases. CDR3 length equals 15 residues.

The chain combines TRBV11-2 with TRBJ2-1, with D tentatively TRBD2 (6 bases). CDR1 SGHAT and CDR2 FQNNGV come from the germline V gene. V gave up 1 base and J gave up 6 bases, with 13 bases separating them. CDR3 length: 15 amino acids. The CDR3 nucleotides are TGTGCCAGCAGCTTAGGGGCAGGGCGGGGCAATGAGCAGTTCTTC. Protein product: CASSLGAGRGNEQFF. The full variable domain, in which reference TRBV11-2 and TRBJ2-1 provide the parts outside the CDR3, is EAGVAQSPRYKIIEKRQSVAFWCNPISGHATLYWYQQILGQGPKLLIQFQNNGVVDDSQLPKDRFSAERLKGVDSTLKIQPAKLEDSAVYLCASSLGAGRGNEQFFGPGTRLTVL.